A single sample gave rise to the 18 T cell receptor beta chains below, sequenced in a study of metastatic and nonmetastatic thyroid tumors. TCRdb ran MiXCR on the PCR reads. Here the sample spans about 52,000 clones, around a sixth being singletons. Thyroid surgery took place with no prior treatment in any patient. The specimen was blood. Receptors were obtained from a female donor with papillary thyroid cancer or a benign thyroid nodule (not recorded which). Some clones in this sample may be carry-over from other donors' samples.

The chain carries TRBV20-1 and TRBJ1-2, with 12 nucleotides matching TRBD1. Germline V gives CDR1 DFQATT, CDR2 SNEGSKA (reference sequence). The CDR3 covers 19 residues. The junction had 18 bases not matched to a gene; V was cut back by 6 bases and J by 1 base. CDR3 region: CSAQILGDRGQLRNYGYTF. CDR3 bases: TGCAGTGCACAAATACTCGGGGACAGGGGGCAATTGCGTAACTATGGCTACACCTTC.

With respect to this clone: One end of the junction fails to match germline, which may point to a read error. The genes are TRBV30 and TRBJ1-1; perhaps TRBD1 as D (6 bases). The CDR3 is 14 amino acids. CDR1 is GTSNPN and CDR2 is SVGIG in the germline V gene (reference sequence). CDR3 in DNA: TGTGCCTTCCAATTTGGGGGCGTCGGGACTGAATCTTTCTTT. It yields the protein CAFQFGGVGTESFF.

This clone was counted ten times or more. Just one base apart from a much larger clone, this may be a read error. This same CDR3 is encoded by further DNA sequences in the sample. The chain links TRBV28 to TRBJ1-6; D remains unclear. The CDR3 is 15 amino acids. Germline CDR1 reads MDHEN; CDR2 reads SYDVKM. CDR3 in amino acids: CASSLFSYYNSPLHF. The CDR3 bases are TGTGCCAGCAGTTTATTCAGCTACTATAACTCACCCCTCCACTTT.

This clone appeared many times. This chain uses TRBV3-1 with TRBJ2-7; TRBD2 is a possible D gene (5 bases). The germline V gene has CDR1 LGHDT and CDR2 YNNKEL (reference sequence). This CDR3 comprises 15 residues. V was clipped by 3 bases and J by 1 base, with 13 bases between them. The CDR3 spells CASSHAGISSYEQYF. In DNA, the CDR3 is TGTGCCAGCAGCCACGCGGGCATCTCGTCCTACGAGCAGTACTTC.

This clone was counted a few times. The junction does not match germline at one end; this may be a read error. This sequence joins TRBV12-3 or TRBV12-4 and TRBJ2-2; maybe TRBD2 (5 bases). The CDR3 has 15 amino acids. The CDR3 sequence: CASSFRSANTGELSF. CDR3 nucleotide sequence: TGTGCCAGCAGTTTCCGCAGTGCGAACACCGGGGAGCTGTCTTTT.

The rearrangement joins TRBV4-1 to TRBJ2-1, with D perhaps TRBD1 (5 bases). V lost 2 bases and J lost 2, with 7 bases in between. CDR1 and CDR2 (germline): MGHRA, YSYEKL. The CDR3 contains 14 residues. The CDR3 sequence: CASSQSGPYNEQFF. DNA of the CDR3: TGCGCCAGCAGCCAATCAGGGCCCTACAATGAGCAGTTCTTC.

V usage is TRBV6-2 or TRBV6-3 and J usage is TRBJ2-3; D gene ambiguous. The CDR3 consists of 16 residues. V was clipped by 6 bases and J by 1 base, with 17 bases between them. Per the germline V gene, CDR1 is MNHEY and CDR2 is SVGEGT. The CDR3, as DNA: TGTGCCAGCAGCCTCGACCACTCCTCAGGCACAGATACGCAGTATTTT. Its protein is CASSLDHSSGTDTQYF.

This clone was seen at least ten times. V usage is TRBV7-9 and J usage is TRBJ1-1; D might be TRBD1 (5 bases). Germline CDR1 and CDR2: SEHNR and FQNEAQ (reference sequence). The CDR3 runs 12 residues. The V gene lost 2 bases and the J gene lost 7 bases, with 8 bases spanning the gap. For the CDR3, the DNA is TGTGCCAGCAGCTTAAAGGACATTGAAGCTTTCTTT. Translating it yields CASSLKDIEAFF. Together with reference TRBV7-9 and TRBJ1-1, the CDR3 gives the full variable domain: DTGVSQNPRHKITKRGQNVTFRCDPISEHNRLYWYRQTLGQGPEFLTYFQNEAQLEKSRLLSDRFSAERPKGSFSTLEIQRTEQGDSAMYLCASSLKDIEAFFGQGTRLTVV.

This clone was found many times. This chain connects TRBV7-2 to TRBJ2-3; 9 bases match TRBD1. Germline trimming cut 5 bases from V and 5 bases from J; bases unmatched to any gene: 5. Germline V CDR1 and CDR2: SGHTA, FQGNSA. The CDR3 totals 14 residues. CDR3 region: CASSAQTGGDTQYF. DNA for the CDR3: TGTGCCAGCAGCGCGCAGACAGGGGGAGATACGCAGTATTTT.

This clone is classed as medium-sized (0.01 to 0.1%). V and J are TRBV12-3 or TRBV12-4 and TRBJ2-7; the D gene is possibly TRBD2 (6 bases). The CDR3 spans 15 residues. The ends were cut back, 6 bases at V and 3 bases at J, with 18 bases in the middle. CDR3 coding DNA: TGTGCCAGCAGCGAGACTAGAAAAAGTCACTACGAGCAGTACTTC. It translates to CASSETRKSHYEQYF.

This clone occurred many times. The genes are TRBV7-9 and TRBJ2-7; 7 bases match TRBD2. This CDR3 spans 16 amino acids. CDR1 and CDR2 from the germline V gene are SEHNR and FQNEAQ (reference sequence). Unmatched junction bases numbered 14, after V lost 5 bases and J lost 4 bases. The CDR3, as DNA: TGTGCCAGCAGCGGCCAATTCGGGACTAAACTTTACGAGCAGTACTTC. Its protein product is CASSGQFGTKLYEQYF.

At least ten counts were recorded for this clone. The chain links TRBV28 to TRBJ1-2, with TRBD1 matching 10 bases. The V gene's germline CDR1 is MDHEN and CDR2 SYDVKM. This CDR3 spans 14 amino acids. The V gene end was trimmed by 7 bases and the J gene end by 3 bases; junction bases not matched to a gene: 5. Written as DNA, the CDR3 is TGTGCCAGCACTCGGGACAGGGGTGACTATGGCTACACCTTC. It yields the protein CASTRDRGDYGYTF.

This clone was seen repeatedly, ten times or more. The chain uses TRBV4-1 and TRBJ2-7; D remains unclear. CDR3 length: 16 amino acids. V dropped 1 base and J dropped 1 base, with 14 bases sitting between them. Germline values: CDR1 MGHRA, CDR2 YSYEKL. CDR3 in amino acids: CASSQVYTQKSYEQYF. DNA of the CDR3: TGCGCCAGCAGCCAAGTCTACACACAGAAATCCTACGAGCAGTACTTC.

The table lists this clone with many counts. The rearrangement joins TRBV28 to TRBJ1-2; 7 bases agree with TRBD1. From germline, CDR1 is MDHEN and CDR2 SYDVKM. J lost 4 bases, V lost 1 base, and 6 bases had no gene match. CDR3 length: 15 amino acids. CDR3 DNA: TGTGCCAGCAGTTTATCAGGGGGGGGAACCTATGGCTACACCTTC. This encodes CASSLSGGGTYGYTF.

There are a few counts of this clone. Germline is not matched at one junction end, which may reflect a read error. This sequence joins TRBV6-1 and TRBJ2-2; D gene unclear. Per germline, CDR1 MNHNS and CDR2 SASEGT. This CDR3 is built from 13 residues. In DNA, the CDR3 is TGTGCCAGCAGCCGAAATAGTGCCGGTGAGCTGTTTTTT. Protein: CASSRNSAGELFF.

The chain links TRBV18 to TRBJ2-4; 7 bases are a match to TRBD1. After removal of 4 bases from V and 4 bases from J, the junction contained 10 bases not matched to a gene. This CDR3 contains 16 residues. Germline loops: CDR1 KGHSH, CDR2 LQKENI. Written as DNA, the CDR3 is TGTGCCAGCTCACGGGGGTCGAGGACAGGAAAAAACATTCAGTACTTC. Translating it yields CASSRGSRTGKNIQYF.

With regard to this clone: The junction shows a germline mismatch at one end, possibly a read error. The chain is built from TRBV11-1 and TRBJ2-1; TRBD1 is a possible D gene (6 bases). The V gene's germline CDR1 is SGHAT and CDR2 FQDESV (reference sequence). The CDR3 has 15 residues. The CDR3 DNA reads TGTGCCAGCAGCCCACTGGGGGCGGATTACAATGAGCATTTCTTC. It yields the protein CASSPLGADYNEHFF.

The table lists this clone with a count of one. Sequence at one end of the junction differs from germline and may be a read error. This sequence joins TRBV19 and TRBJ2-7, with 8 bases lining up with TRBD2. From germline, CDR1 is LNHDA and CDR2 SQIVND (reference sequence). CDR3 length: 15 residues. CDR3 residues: CASKLAEEGTYEQYF. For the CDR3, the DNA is TGTGCCAGTAAACTAGCGGAGGAAGGGACCTACGAGCAATACTTC. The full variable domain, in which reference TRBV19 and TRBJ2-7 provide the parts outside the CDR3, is DGGITQSPKYLFRKEGQNVTLSCEQNLNHDAMYWYRQDPGQGLRLIYYSQIVNDFQKGDIAEGYSVSREKKESFPLTVTSAQKNPTAFYLCASKLAEEGTYEQYFGPGTRLTVT.